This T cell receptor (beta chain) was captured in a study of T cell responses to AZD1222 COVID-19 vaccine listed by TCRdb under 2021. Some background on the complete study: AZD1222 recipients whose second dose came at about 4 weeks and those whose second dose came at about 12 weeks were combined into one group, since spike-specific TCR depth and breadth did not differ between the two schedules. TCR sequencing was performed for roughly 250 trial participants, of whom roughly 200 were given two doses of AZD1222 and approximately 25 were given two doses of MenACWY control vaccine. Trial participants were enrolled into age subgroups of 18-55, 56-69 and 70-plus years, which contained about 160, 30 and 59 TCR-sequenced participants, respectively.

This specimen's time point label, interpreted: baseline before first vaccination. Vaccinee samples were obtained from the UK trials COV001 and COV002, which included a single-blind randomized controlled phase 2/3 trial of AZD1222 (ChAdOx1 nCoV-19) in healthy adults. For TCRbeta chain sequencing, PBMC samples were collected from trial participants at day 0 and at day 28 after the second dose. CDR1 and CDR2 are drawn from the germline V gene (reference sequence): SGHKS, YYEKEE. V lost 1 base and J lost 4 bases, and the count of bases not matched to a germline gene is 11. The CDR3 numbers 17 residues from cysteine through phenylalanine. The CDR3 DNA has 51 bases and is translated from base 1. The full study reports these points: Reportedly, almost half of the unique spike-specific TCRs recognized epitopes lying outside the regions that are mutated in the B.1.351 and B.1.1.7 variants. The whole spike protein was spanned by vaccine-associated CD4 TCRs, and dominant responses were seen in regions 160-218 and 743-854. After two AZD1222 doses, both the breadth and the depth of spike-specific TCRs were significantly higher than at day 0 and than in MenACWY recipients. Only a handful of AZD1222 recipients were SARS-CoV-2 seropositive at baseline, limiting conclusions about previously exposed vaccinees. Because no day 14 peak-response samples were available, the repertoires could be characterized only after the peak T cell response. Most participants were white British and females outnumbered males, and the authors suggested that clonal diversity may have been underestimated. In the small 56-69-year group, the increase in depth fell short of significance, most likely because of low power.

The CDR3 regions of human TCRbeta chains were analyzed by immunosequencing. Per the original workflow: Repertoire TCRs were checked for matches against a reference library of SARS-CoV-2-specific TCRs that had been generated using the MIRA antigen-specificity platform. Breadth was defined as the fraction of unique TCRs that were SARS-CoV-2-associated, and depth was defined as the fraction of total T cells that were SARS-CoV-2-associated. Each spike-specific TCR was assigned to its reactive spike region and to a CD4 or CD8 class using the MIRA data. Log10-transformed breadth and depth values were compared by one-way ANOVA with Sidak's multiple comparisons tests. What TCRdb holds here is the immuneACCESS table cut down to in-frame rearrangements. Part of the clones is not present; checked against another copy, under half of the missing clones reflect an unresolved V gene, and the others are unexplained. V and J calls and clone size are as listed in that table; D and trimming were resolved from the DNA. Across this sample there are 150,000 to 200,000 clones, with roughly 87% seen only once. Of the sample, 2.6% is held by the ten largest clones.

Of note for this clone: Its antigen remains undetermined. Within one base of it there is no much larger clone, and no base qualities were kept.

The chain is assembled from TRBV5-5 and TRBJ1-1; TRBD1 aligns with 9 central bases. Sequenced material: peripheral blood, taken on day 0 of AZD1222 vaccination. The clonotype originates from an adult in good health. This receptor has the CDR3 CASSLTGGRLPSTEAFF. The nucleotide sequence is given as TGTGCCAGCAGCTTGACAGGGGGCCGTCTCCCGAGCACTGAAGCTTTCTTT.